This TCR beta chain was sequenced in a study of T cells in Graves' hyperthyroidism and ophthalmopathy. Stable disease denoted Graves' hyperthyroidism without ophthalmopathy progression within 18 months. Exclusion of a patient resulted from uncontrolled infection, other autoimmune disease, pregnancy or lactation. Amplification of TCR beta CDR3 regions used RNA as the template. First-round RT-PCR targeting the TCR CDR3 was performed with the HTBI primer set. TCRdb processed the multiplex PCR reads anew with MiXCR; each CDR3 protein has one entry. The sample has approximately 400,000 distinct CDR3 sequences; roughly 19% are singletons. A note on this clonotype: Its antigen is still unknown. No conserved phenylalanine or tryptophan is present at the end of the CDR3, so a read error is the likely explanation.

This CDR3 has 16 amino acids. Germline CDR1 is MGHDK and CDR2 is SYGVNS. Study results and limitations: Most clonotypes that expanded in the thyroid above 0.001 also showed up in blood.

This chain links TRBV25-1 with TRBJ2-5; perhaps TRBD1 as D (5 bases). The receptor was isolated from a woman between 18 and 29 years old with Graves' hyperthyroidism. What was sequenced was blood. The CDR3 DNA reads as TGTGCCAGCAGTGAATTTCAGGGATCATACCAAGAGTCCCAGTACTAC. Amino acids: CASSEFQGSYQESQYY.